The 8 T cell receptor beta chains below all came from one sample that was sequenced in a study of blood T cells in healthy people across ages. Next came a second PCR, run for about 6 to 12 cycles, which used a sample-barcoded 5' primer along with a J-beta primer mix. TCRdb reprocessed the 5' RACE reads with MiXCR, giving one entry per CDR3 protein. Seen here are about 800,000 distinct CDR3 sequences, roughly 25% observed once, and the top ten hold 3% to 4.5%. This sample also belongs to another study, concerning T cells of mothers and their children.

The sample consisted of blood. These receptors came from a boy aged 5-17 years in good health.

This chain uses TRBV29-1 with TRBJ2-5; D ambiguous. The CDR3 is 12 amino acids. CDR1 is SQVTM and CDR2 is ANQGSEA in the germline V gene. Trimming removed 7 bases from V and 5 bases from J, with 14 bases in between. CDR3 loop: CSANLARETQYF. The CDR3 nucleotides are TGCAGCGCTAATCTCGCCCGGGAGACCCAGTACTTC.

Only a few counts were recorded for this clonotype. The chain combines TRBV20-1 with TRBJ2-3, with 12 bases that match TRBD2. The junction had 9 bases not matched to a gene; V was cut back by 4 bases and J by 4 bases. Germline-derived CDR1 and CDR2 are DFQATT and SNEGSKA (reference sequence). This CDR3 has 16 amino acids. The CDR3 DNA sequence: TGCAGTGCTACTGGGGCTAGCGGGAGGGCCCCAGATACGCAGTATTTT. The encoded protein is CSATGASGRAPDTQYF.

This clonotype has ten or more counts. The J gene is TRBJ1-6, the V gene TRBV20-1; unclear D gene. The germline CDR1 and CDR2 sequences are DFQATT and SNEGSKA (reference sequence). Trimming pared 6 bases from V and 7 bases from J, leaving 10 bases between. The CDR3 contains 12 residues. The CDR3 DNA reads TGCAGTGCAGGTCCGGAAAATTCACCCCTCCACTTT. Its protein is CSAGPENSPLHF.

This chain connects TRBV27 to TRBJ1-6; 10 bases are shared with TRBD1. Trimming at V came to 6 bases and at J to 7 bases, leaving 15 bases not matched to a gene. The CDR3 spans 18 residues. Germline values: CDR1 MNHEY, CDR2 SMNVEV (reference sequence). Here the CDR3 DNA reads TGTGCCAGCAGGACCGGGACAGGGGCCGTCCGGTCCAATTCACCCCTCCACTTT. It encodes CASRTGTGAVRSNSPLHF.

This clonotype came up once. The V call is TRBV6-2 or TRBV6-3, the J call TRBJ2-2, with 7 bases that match TRBD2. Trimming cost V 6 bases and J 7 bases; bases outside gene matches: 8. This CDR3 has 14 residues. Germline CDR1 and CDR2: MNHEY and SVGEGT. In nucleotides, the CDR3 is TGTGCCAGCAGCACCCAGCGGGGTGGCGGGGAGCTGTTTTTT. This sequence encodes CASSTQRGGGELFF.

J is TRBJ2-2 and V is TRBV29-1; D uncertain. Trimming left V 2 bases short and J 0 bases short, with 10 bases between. The CDR3 runs 15 residues. Germline loops: CDR1 SQVTM, CDR2 ANQGSEA. CDR3 in DNA: TGCAGCGTTGAAATTCCGACAACGAACACCGGGGAGCTGTTTTTT. Its protein is CSVEIPTTNTGELFF.

The chain uses TRBV19 and TRBJ2-7; D tentatively reads TRBD1 or TRBD2 (5 bases each). V lost 6 bases and J lost 7, with 22 bases in between. Germline V gene sequence: CDR1 LNHDA, CDR2 SQIVND (reference sequence). This CDR3 region has 15 residues. CDR3 residues: CASRPGDASFEEQYF. In DNA, the CDR3 is TGTGCCAGTAGACCCGGGGACGCCTCTTTCGAGGAGCAGTACTTC.

The CDR3 region is CASSETSQFF. The CDR3 DNA sequence: TGTGCCAGCAGTGAGACGTCGCAGTTCTTC. The gene calls are TRBV6-1 and TRBJ2-5; D call uncertain. The J call may be in error: the DNA end matches TRBJ2-1 better. There are 10 residues in the CDR3. CDR1 is MNHNS, CDR2 SASEGT, per germline.